This T cell receptor (beta chain) was recorded in a study of PD-1 blockade in classical Hodgkin lymphoma. Brentuximab vedotin exposure varied among the patients, all of whom had relapsed after autologous stem cell transplantation. As to this clone: Its target is not known.

The V and J ends lost 4 bases and 2 bases respectively, with 18 bases between them. Germline V CDR1 and CDR2: LGHNA, YNFKEQ. The CDR3 is made up of 16 amino acids. Study-wide results and limits: Relapsed/refractory patients reportedly had lower baseline diversity than newly diagnosed patients.

The table came from immunoSEQ multiplex PCR; TCRdb's copy has only in-frame clones and leaves some out. The profile covers roughly 81,000 clones, with about nine tenths appearing a single time and approximately 2.4% taken by the ten largest. Sequencing used peripheral blood mononuclear cells (PBMCs), obtained before the second cycle of nivolumab. This chain joins TRBV4-2 and TRBJ2-7; TRBD1 is a possible D gene (6 bases). The receptor's source is a human donor with classical Hodgkin lymphoma. CDR3 bases: TGTGCCAGCAGCCGAGAACCGGGACACAATCCCTACGAGCAGTACTTC. Its translation is CASSREPGHNPYEQYF.